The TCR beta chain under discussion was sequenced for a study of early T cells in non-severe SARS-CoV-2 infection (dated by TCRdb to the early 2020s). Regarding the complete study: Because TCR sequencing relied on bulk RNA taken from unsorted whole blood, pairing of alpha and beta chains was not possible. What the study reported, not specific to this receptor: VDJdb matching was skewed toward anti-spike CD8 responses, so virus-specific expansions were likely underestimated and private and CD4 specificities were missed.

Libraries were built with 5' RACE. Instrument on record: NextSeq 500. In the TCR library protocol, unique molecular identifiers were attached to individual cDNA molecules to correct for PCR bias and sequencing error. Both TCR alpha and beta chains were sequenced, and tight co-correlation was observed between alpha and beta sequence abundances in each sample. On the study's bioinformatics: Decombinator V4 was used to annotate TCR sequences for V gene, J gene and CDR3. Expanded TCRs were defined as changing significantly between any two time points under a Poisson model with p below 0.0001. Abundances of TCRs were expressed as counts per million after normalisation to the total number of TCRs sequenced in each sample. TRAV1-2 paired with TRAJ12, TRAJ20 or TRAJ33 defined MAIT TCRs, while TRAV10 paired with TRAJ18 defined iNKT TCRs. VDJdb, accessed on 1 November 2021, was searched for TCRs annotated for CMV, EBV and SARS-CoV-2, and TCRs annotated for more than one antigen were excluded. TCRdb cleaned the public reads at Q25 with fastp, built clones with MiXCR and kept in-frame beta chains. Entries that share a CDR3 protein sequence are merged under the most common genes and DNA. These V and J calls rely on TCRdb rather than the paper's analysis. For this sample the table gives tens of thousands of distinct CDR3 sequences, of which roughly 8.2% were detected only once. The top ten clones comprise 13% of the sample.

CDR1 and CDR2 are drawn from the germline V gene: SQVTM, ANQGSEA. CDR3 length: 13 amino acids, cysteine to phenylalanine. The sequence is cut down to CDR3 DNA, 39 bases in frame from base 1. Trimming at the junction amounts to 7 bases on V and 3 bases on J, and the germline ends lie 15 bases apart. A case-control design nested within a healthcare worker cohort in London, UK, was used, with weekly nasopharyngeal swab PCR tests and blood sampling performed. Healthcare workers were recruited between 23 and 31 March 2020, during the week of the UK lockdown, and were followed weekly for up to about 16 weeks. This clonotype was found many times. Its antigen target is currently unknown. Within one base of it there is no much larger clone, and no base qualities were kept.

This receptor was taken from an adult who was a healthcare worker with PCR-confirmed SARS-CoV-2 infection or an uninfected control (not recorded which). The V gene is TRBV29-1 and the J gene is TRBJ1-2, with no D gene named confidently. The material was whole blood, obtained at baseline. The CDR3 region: CSATDGSYYGYTF. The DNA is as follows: TGCAGCGCCACGGACGGTTCTTACTATGGCTACACCTTC.